A selection of T cell receptor beta chains follows, all from one sample in a study of T cells after yellow fever vaccination. TCRdb analysed the 5' RACE reads with MiXCR anew, one entry per CDR3 protein. This sample has some 320,000 distinct CDR3 sequences, with 8.5% to 9% found just once. Sequencing was performed on PBMCs, taken on the day of the first yellow fever vaccination. Receptors were obtained from a man between 18 and 29 years old who received the YFV17D yellow fever vaccine. The CDR3 runs from the conserved cysteine through the conserved F or W. A D gene is named only where the DNA matches it firmly. Clone sizes are given selectively: once, few, many, or a class where the clone is expanded.

D gene | J gene | clone size | V gene | CDR3 DNA | CDR3 protein
TRBD1 | TRBJ1-5 | few | TRBV6-2/TRBV6-3 | TGTGCCAGCAGCCAGGCGGGGACAGGGTACAATCAGCCCCAGCATTTT | CASSQAGTGYNQPQHF
. | TRBJ1-5 | many | TRBV4-1 | TGCGCCAGCAGCCAAGGAATAGCCAGGGGCCAGGATCAGCCCCAGCATTTT | CASSQGIARGQDQPQHF
TRBD2 | TRBJ2-1 | . | TRBV29-1 | TGCAGCGTTGTACTAGCGGGATTCTACAATGAGCAGTTCTTC | CSVVLAGFYNEQFF
. | TRBJ2-3 | . | TRBV4-1 | TGCGCCAGCAGCCAATCCCGAGCAGGGGCAGATACGCAGTATTTT | CASSQSRAGADTQYF
TRBD1 | TRBJ2-1 | few | TRBV5-1 | TGCGCCAGCAGCTTGGTAGGGACAGGGATGGATGAGCAGTTCTTC | CASSLVGTGMDEQFF
. | TRBJ1-3 | few | TRBV5-1 | TGCGCCAGCAGCTTGGAAGATGGAAACACCATATATTTT | CASSLEDGNTIYF
. | TRBJ2-3 | . | TRBV20-1 | TGCAGTGCTCAGGGGGGGAAAGACACAGATACGCAGTATTTT | CSAQGGKDTDTQYF
. | TRBJ2-7 | few | TRBV20-1 | TGCAGTGCTAGGGACCCCATCGGCAGGGCCTACGAGCAGTACTTC | CSARDPIGRAYEQYF
. | TRBJ1-2 | few | TRBV5-1 | TGCGCCAGCAGCTTGGTGACAGTAGGGGCGGTCTATGGCTACACCTTC | CASSLVTVGAVYGYTF
TRBD2 | TRBJ2-5 | few | TRBV12-3/TRBV12-4 | TGTGCCAGCAGTCCGGGGGGATTGGAGACCCAGTACTTC | CASSPGGLETQYF
TRBD2 | TRBJ2-5 | few | TRBV9 | TGTGCCAGCAGCCGGCTGAGGGCGGGGGGCCTTGAGACCCAGTACTTC | CASSRLRAGGLETQYF
. | TRBJ1-1 | few | TRBV7-9 | TGTGCCAGCAGCTTAGGTCCCCACCTGACCGAAGCTTTCTTT | CASSLGPHLTEAFF
TRBD2 | TRBJ2-2 | . | TRBV7-6 | TGTGCCAGCAGCACCCGACTAGCAGACACCGGGGAGCTGTTTTTT | CASSTRLADTGELFF
. | TRBJ1-1 | many | TRBV6-2/TRBV6-3 | TGTGCCAGCAGTCCTCGGGTCACTGAAGCTTTCTTT | CASSPRVTEAFF
. | TRBJ1-1 | many | TRBV7-2 | TGTGCCAGCAGTCCAGTCTCTGGGAGGAACACTGAAGCTTTCTTT | CASSPVSGRNTEAFF
. | TRBJ1-3 | . | TRBV5-1 | TGCGCCAGCAGCTTGCCGACCGGTCCCTCTGGAAACACCATATATTTT | CASSLPTGPSGNTIYF
TRBD1 | TRBJ1-2 | few | TRBV3-1 | TGTGCCAGCAGCCTGCTACAGGGGTACTATGGCTACACCTTC | CASSLLQGYYGYTF
TRBD1 | TRBJ2-1 | few | TRBV6-1 | TGTGCCAGTAAACAGGGGGTCAACAATGAGCAGTTCTTC | CASKQGVNNEQFF
. | TRBJ1-5 | . | TRBV10-3 | TGTGCCATCAGTGACTTGGGTCAGCCCCAGCATTTT | CAISDLGQPQHF
TRBD1 | TRBJ1-1 | many | TRBV10-3 | TGTGCCATCAGTGGTTTCGGACAGGGGGTTAACACTGAAGCTTTCTTT | CAISGFGQGVNTEAFF
. | TRBJ1-5 | few | TRBV7-2 | TGTGCCAGCAGCTACTTCAGGGGCACAGGCCAGCCCCAGCATTTT | CASSYFRGTGQPQHF
. | TRBJ1-6 | . | TRBV7-9 | TGTGCCAGCAGCTTAGGGTTGGGAGTTAATTCACCCCTCCACTTT | CASSLGLGVNSPLHF
. | TRBJ1-4 | . | TRBV7-6 | TGTGCCAGCAGCTGGAAAACAGGGCTGGCTAATGAAAAACTGTTTTTT | CASSWKTGLANEKLFF
. | TRBJ2-7 | . | TRBV4-1 | TGCGCCAGCAGCCAAGATCCGGGCATACGGAAGTACTTC | CASSQDPGIRKYF
TRBD1 | TRBJ2-1 | few | TRBV5-1 | TGCGCCAGCAGCTTGGTGGCCGCAGGGGGATACAATGAGCAGTTCTTC | CASSLVAAGGYNEQFF
. | TRBJ1-6 | few | TRBV29-1 | TGCAGCGTGGTGACAGTTGAAGGGTCACCCCTCCACTTT | CSVVTVEGSPLHF
. | TRBJ1-6 | . | TRBV27 | TGTGCCAGCAGTCCCCTCAGGGGCGTCGGTTCACCCCTCCACTTT | CASSPLRGVGSPLHF
. | TRBJ1-1 | many | TRBV7-3 | TGTGCCAGCAGACGGACAGCGAACACTGAAGCTTTCTTT | CASRRTANTEAFF
TRBD1 | TRBJ1-1 | many | TRBV5-1 | TGCGCCAGCATCGCCGGGACAGGGGGCATTAAGACTGAAGCTTTCTTT | CASIAGTGGIKTEAFF
. | TRBJ1-5 | . | TRBV11-2 | TGTGCCAGCAGCGTTATGGGGGATCAGCCCCAGCATTTT | CASSVMGDQPQHF
TRBD1 | TRBJ1-1 | . | TRBV18 | TGTGCCAGCTCACCACTCGGGACAGCGAACACTGAAGCTTTCTTT | CASSPLGTANTEAFF
. | TRBJ1-6 | . | TRBV6-5 | TGTGCCAGCAGTTACCGCCGGGAGTTTTCACCCCTCCACTTT | CASSYRREFSPLHF
TRBD1 | TRBJ1-5 | few | TRBV9 | TGTGCCAGCAGCTCCGGGACAGGGGGCGGAAATCAGCCCCAGCATTTT | CASSSGTGGGNQPQHF
TRBD2 | TRBJ2-1 | . | TRBV3-1 | TGTGCCAGCAGCCCTACCGGGACTAGCGGGGGGGCCTCTCGCAATGAGCAGTTCTTC | CASSPTGTSGGASRNEQFF
TRBD2 | TRBJ2-3 | . | TRBV7-2 | TGTGCCAGCAGCTTAGCGACTAGCGGGGGAAGTTGGGATACGCAGTATTTT | CASSLATSGGSWDTQYF
. | TRBJ2-2 | . | TRBV20-1 | TGCAGTGCTAGAGGAGGACGGGGGAACACCGGGGAGCTGTTTTTT | CSARGGRGNTGELFF
. | TRBJ2-7 | few | TRBV18 | TGTGCCAGCTCACCAGACCAGGCTTACGAGCAGTACTTC | CASSPDQAYEQYF
. | TRBJ2-3 | few | TRBV7-3 | TGTGCCAGCAGCCCCTGGGGCGGGGCAGATACGCAGTATTTT | CASSPWGGADTQYF
. | TRBJ1-2 | . | TRBV6-5 | TGTGCCAGCAGTTACTGGGAGGGGCGGGGATCCCACTATGGCTACACCTTC | CASSYWEGRGSHYGYTF
TRBD1 | TRBJ1-2 | many | TRBV10-3 | TGTGCCATCAGTGACGGGACAGAAAAGATTTATGGCTACACCTTC | CAISDGTEKIYGYTF
. | TRBJ1-1 | many | TRBV15 | TGTGCCACCAGCAGAGAGTCCGACGGAAACACTGAAGCTTTCTTT | CATSRESDGNTEAFF
TRBD2 | TRBJ2-5 | . | TRBV19 | TGTGCCAGTAGTGGTAGCGGGGGTAAAGAGACCCAGTACTTC | CASSGSGGKETQYF
. | TRBJ1-1 | few | TRBV12-3/TRBV12-4 | TGTGCCAGCAGAAGCCTCCGCGGGGATTTCTTT | CASRSLRGDFF